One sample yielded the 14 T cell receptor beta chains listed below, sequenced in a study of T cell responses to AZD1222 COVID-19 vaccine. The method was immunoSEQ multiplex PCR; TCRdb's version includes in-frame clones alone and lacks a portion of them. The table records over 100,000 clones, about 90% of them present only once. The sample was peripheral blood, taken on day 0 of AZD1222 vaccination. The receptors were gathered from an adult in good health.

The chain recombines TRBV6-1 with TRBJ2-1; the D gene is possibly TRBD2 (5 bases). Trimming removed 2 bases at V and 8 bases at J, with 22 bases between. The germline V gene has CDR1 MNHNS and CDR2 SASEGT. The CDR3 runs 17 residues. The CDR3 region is CASSEPSSWLNGDEQFF. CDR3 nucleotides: TGTGCCAGCAGTGAACCTTCCTCTTGGCTCAACGGGGATGAGCAGTTCTTC.

The CDR3: CASSPLGQGDPILDTEAFF. CDR3 coding DNA: TGCGCCAGCAGCCCCCTAGGACAAGGAGATCCGATATTGGACACTGAAGCTTTCTTT. J is TRBJ1-1 and V is TRBV4-1; a weak D match, TRBD1 (5 bases). Trimming removed 4 bases from V and 3 bases from J, with 27 bases in between. Germline lookup yields CDR1 MGHRA and CDR2 YSYEKL. CDR3 size: 19 residues.

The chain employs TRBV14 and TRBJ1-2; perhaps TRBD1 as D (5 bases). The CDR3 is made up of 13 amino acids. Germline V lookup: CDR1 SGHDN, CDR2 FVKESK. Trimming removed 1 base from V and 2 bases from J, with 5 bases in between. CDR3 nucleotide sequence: TGTGCCAGCAGCCAAGGGGGCAACTATGGCTACACCTTC. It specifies CASSQGGNYGYTF.

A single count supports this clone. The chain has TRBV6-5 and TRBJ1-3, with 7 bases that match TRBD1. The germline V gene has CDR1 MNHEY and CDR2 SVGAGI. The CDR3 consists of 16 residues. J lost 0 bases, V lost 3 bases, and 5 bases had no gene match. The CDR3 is CASSYEGAHSGNTIYF. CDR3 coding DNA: TGTGCCAGCAGTTATGAGGGGGCCCACTCTGGAAACACCATATATTTT.

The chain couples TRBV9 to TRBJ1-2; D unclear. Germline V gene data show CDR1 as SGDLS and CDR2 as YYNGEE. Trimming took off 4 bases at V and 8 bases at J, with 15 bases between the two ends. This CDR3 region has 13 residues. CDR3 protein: CASSSETLGGYTF. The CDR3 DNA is TGTGCCAGCAGCTCAGAGACACTCGGGGGCTACACCTTC.

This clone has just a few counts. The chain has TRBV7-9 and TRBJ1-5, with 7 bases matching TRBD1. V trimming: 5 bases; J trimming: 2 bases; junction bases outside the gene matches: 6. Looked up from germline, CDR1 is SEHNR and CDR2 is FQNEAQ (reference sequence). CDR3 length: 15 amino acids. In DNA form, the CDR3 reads TGTGCCAGCAGCGTCAGGGGGGAAGGCAATCAGCCCCAGCATTTT. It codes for CASSVRGEGNQPQHF.

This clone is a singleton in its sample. The CDR3: CAWSVGEALETQYF. DNA for the CDR3: TGTGCCTGGAGTGTTGGGGAGGCCCTGGAGACCCAGTACTTC. The rearrangement links TRBV30 to TRBJ2-5; D possibly corresponds to TRBD2 (6 bases). Per the germline V gene, CDR1 is GTSNPN and CDR2 is SVGIG (reference sequence). The CDR3 contains 14 residues. Trimming left V 0 bases short and J 5 bases short, with 13 bases between.

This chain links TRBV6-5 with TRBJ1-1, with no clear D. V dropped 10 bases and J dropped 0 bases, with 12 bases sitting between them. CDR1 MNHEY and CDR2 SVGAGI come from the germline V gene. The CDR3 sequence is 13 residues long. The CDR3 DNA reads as TGTGCCACCACCCTGACAATGAACACTGAAGCTTTCTTT. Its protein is CATTLTMNTEAFF.

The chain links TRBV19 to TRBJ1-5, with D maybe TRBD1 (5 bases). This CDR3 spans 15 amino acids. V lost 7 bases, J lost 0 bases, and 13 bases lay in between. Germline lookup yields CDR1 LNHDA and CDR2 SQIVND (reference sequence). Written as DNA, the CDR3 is TGTGCCAGTATTACTGCAGGGCTTAGCAATCAGCCCCAGCATTTT. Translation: CASITAGLSNQPQHF.

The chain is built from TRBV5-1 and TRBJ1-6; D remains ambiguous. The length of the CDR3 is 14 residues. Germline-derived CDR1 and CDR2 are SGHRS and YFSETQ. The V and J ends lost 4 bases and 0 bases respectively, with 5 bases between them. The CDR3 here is CASSHSSYNSPLHF. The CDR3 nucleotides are TGCGCCAGCAGCCATAGCTCCTATAATTCACCCCTCCACTTT.

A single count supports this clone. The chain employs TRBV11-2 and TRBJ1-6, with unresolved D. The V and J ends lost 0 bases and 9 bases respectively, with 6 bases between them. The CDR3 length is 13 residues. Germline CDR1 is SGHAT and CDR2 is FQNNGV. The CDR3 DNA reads TGTGCCAGCAGCTTAGATCTTGGTTCACCCCTCCACTTT. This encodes CASSLDLGSPLHF.

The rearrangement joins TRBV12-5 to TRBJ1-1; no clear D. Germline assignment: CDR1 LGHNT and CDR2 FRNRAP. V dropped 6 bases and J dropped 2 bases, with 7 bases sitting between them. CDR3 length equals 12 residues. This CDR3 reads CASGAINTEAFF. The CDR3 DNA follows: TGTGCTAGTGGGGCAATCAACACTGAAGCTTTCTTT.

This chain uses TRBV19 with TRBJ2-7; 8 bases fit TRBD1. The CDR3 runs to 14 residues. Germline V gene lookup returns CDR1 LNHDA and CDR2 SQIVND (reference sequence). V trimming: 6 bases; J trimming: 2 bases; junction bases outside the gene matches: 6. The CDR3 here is CASRDRASTYEQYF. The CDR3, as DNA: TGTGCCAGTAGGGACAGGGCGTCAACCTACGAGCAGTACTTC.

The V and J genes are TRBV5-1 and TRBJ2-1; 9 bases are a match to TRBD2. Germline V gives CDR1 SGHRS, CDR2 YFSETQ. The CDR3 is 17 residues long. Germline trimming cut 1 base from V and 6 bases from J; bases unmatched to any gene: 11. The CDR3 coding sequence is TGCGCCAGCAGCTTGACTAGTGATAGCGGGGGTTTCAATGAGCAGTTCTTC. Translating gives CASSLTSDSGGFNEQFF.